The clone carrying this TCR beta chain showed up just once. As processed by the authors: Nucleated cell counts were estimated from reference gene primer amplification. Generated by immunoSEQ multiplex PCR, the TCRdb table keeps only in-frame clones and is missing some. That table supplies the V and J calls and clone size; D and trimming were determined from the DNA. The repertoire includes about 280,000 clones, 65% to 90% of them detected once, and approximately 12% sits in the top ten. The sample comes from a study of blood T cell repertoires in COVID-19. Study details: Specimens from acute and convalescent COVID-19 originated in the United States, Italy and Spain. T cells, B-cell-depleted T cells, or PBMCs supplied cDNA or gDNA.

This CDR3 is built from 12 residues. Trimming removed 10 bases at V and 4 bases at J, with 11 bases between. This sequence was found in a human donor in a cohort sampled during active COVID-19. V is TRBV12-3 or TRBV12-4 and J is TRBJ1-5, with TRBD1 as a possible D gene (6 bases). The source material was peripheral blood. DNA of the CDR3: TGTGCCACCTCCCAGGGGAATCAGCCCCAGCATTTT. It translates to CATSQGNQPQHF.